This TCR beta chain was identified in a study of T cell repertoires in cytomegalovirus infection. Looking at the study overall: Public signatures in TCR beta pointed to CMV infection and matching HLA type. Findings and limits, study-wide: HLA-C-restricted CMV clonotypes gave the most frequent clonotype in two of eight donors. CMV carriers having the relevant HLA were flagged by cumulative public TCR beta family frequency.

The table lists this clonotype with a few counts. Its antigen remains unidentified. TCRdb analysed the reads with MiXCR anew, one entry per CDR3 protein. The repertoire includes about 150,000 distinct CDR3 sequences, roughly 15% of them detected once, and 18% sits in the top ten. This receptor was taken from a human donor in good health (CMV status not recorded). Some clones in this sample may be carry-over from other donors' samples. The sample taken for sequencing was CD8+ T cells from PBMCs.

This CDR3 reads CASSEPASPTYEQYF. The CDR3 DNA follows: TGTGCCAGCAGCGAGCCGGCCAGCCCTACCTACGAGCAGTACTTC. The V and J genes are TRBV7-6 and TRBJ2-7, with D unclear. From germline, CDR1 is SGHVS and CDR2 FNYEAQ. With 5 bases removed from V and 2 bases from J, the gap between germline ends came to 16 bases. The CDR3 has 15 amino acids.